A selection of T cell receptor beta chains follows, all from one sample in a study of T cells after yellow fever vaccination. A single record per CDR3 protein comes from TCRdb applying MiXCR to the 5' RACE reads. The repertoire holds some 320,000 distinct CDR3 sequences, over 4% seen once, with around 23% in the top ten. Material: PBMCs, obtained 5 days after the yellow fever booster vaccination. Receptors were obtained from a man between 18 and 35 years old who received the YFV17D yellow fever vaccine. The CDR3 runs from the conserved cysteine through the conserved F or W. D genes are given only for firm matches. Size is omitted from some rows. Given values are once, few, many or a class for expanded clones.

J gene,clone size,D gene,V gene,CDR3 protein,CDR3 DNA
TRBJ1-6,few,.,TRBV7-2,CASSPPGLQSGSPLHF,TGTGCCAGCAGCCCGCCGGGACTCCAATCAGGGTCACCCCTCCACTTT
TRBJ1-2,.,TRBD1,TRBV11-3,CASSFRQGNRNYGYTF,TGTGCCAGCAGCTTCCGACAGGGAAATAGAAACTATGGCTACACCTTC
TRBJ1-6,few,.,TRBV28,CASSPFGNSPLHF,TGTGCCAGCAGTCCTTTTGGGAATTCACCCCTCCACTTT
TRBJ2-2,.,.,TRBV5-1,CASSARQDTGELFF,TGCGCCAGCAGCGCTAGGCAGGACACCGGGGAGCTGTTTTTT
TRBJ1-1,few,.,TRBV5-1,CASSPSAGRMNTEAFF,TGCGCCAGCAGCCCCTCGGCAGGCCGCATGAACACTGAAGCTTTCTTT
TRBJ1-5,.,.,TRBV3-1,CASSQGKGGSNQPQHF,TGTGCCAGCAGCCAAGGAAAGGGGGGAAGCAATCAGCCCCAGCATTTT
TRBJ2-5,.,.,TRBV6-5,CASSRQARYQETQYF,TGTGCCAGCAGTCGACAGGCCCGCTACCAAGAGACCCAGTACTTC
TRBJ2-2,.,TRBD1,TRBV14,CASSQAGGAHTGELFF,TGTGCCAGCAGCCAAGCAGGGGGCGCGCACACCGGGGAGCTGTTTTTT
TRBJ1-4,.,.,TRBV5-1,CASSLELVSSDEKLFF,TGCGCCAGCAGCTTGGAACTCGTTAGTTCGGATGAAAAACTGTTTTTT
TRBJ2-2,.,TRBD2,TRBV20-1,CSARGGREVSNTGELFF,TGCAGTGCTCGGGGGGGCAGGGAGGTTTCGAACACCGGGGAGCTGTTTTTT